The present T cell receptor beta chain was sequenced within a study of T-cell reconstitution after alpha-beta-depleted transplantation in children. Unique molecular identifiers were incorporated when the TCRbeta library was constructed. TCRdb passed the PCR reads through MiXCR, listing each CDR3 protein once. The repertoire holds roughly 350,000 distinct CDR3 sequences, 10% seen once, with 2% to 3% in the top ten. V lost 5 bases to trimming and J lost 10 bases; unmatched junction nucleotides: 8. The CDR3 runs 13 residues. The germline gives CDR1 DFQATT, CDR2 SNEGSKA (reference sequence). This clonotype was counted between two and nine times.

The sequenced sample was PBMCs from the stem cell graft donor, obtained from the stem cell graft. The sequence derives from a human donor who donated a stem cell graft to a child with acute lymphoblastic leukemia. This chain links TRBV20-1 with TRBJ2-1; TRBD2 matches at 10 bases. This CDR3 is CSARASGRHEQFF. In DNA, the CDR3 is TGCAGTGCTCGGGCTAGCGGGAGACACGAGCAGTTCTTC.